A selection of T cell receptor beta chains follows, all from one sample in a study of OX40 agonist ivuxolimab in advanced cancers. This table comes from immunoSEQ multiplex PCR, and its TCRdb copy is limited to in-frame clones, with some not included. The data hold tens of thousands of clones, with almost 85% observed a single time. The sequences come from CD4+ or CD8+ T cells sorted from blood, collected in a trial of the OX40 agonist ivuxolimab. The source is an adult with an advanced solid tumor such as melanoma, head and neck, liver or kidney cancer. Both conserved end residues are part of each CDR3. A D gene is named only where the DNA matches it firmly. Not all rows give a size; the values are once, few, many and, for expanded clones, a class.

V	D	size	J	DNA	CDR3
TRBV7-2	TRBD1	NA	TRBJ1-4	TGTGCCAGCAGCAGACCGGGACAGGAACCTACGAATGAAAAACTGTTTTTT	CASSRPGQEPTNEKLFF
TRBV6-5	NA	NA	TRBJ1-4	TGTGCCAGCAGTGCCGGGGACGGGAATGAAAAACTGTTTTTT	CASSAGDGNEKLFF
TRBV28	TRBD1	NA	TRBJ1-5	TGTGCCAGCAGTTTATCATACCCGGGACAGGGGAGTCAGCCCCAGCATTTT	CASSLSYPGQGSQPQHF
TRBV28	NA	NA	TRBJ2-7	TGTGCCAGCAGTCTGAGGGATTTCCCCCCTCGGGAGCAGTACTTC	CASSLRDFPPREQYF
TRBV18	TRBD1	NA	TRBJ2-3	TGTGCCAGCTCAACAACACAGGGGCCAGATACGCAGTATTTT	CASSTTQGPDTQYF
TRBV5-1	NA	NA	TRBJ1-3	TGCGCCAGCAGCTGGGGACCCTCTGGAAACACCATATATTTT	CASSWGPSGNTIYF
TRBV21-1	NA	NA	TRBJ2-7	TGTGCCAGCAGGGAACAGGGGGGCACCTCCTACGAGCAGTACTTC	CASREQGGTSYEQYF
TRBV28	NA	NA	TRBJ2-6	TGTGCCAGCAGTTCGAACGGCAGGGTTATAGGGGCCAACGTCCTGACTTTC	CASSSNGRVIGANVLTF
TRBV18	NA	NA	TRBJ2-2	TGTGCCAGCTCCCCCACGGACGGGGAGCTGTTTTTT	CASSPTDGELFF
TRBV5-1	NA	once	TRBJ2-7	TGCGCCAGCAGCTTGGGTGGGACTCGAGGTTACGAGCAGTACTTC	CASSLGGTRGYEQYF
TRBV2	TRBD1	NA	TRBJ2-5	TGTGCCAGCGAAAGCGGACAGGGCCAAGAGACCCAGTACTTC	CASESGQGQETQYF
TRBV9	TRBD2	NA	TRBJ2-1	TGTGCCAGCAGCGTAACGAAGCGGGAGTACCCGAGTGAGCAGTTCTTC	CASSVTKREYPSEQFF
TRBV19	NA	NA	TRBJ2-3	TGTGCCAGTAGTCCCCCAGGGAGGAATACGCAGTATTTT	CASSPPGRNTQYF
TRBV2	NA	NA	TRBJ2-7	TGTGCCAGCAAGAGGGTCGGCGGTTCCTACGAGCAGTACTTC	CASKRVGGSYEQYF
TRBV5-1	TRBD1	NA	TRBJ2-1	TGCGCCAGCAGCTTGAGGGGGACAGGGTTGAGGAGGGCGGACAATGAGCAGTTCTTC	CASSLRGTGLRRADNEQFF
TRBV28	TRBD2	NA	TRBJ2-7	TGTGCCAGCAGCCGACTAGCGGGGGCCCCCTACGAGCAGTACTTC	CASSRLAGAPYEQYF
TRBV5-1	TRBD1	NA	TRBJ2-5	TGCGCCAGCAGCGGGACGACAGGGCAATGGGGAGAGACCCAGTACTTC	CASSGTTGQWGETQYF